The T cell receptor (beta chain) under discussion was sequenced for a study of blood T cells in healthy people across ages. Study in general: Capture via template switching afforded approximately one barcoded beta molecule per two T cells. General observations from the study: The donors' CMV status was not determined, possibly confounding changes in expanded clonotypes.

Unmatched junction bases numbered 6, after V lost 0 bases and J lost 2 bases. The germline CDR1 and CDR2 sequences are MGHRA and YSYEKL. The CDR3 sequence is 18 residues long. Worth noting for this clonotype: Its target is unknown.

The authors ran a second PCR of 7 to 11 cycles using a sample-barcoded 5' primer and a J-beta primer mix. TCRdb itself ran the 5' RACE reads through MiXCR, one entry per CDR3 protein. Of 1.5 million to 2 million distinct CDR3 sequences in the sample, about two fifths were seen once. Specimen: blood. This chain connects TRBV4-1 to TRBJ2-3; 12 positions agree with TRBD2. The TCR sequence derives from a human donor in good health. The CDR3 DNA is TGCGCCAGCAGCCAAGATCGGGCTAGCGGGGGGGCCACAGATACGCAGTATTTT. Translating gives CASSQDRASGGATDTQYF.